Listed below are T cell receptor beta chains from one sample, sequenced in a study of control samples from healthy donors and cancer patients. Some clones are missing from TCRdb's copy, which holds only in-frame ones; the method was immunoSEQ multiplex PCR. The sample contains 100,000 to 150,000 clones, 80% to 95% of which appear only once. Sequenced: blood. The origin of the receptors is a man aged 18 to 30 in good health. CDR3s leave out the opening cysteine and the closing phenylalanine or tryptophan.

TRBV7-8	ASSLEGQEIYSNQPQH
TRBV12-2	ASRLVWGSGGEERLF
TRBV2	ASSRDGSYEQY
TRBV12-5	ASGTGQGGSQETQY
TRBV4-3	ASSQDGTAGAYTQY
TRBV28	ASSRQKSSYEQY
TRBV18	ASSGTSPGELF
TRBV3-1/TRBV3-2	ASSQDFFPPSADAKNIQY
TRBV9	ASSEGQGAGELF
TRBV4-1	ASSQDGDYGAF